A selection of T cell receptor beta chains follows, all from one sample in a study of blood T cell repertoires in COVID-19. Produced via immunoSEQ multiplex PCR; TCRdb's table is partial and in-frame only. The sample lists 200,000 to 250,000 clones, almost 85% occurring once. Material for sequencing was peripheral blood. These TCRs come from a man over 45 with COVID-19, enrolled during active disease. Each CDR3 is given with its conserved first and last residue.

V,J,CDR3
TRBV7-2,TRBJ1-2,CASSFSGRADGYTF
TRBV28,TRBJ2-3,CASRPRDRFLDTQYF
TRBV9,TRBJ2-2,CASSVDGGELFF
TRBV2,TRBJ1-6,CASSVLSVEVNSPLHF
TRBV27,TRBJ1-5,CASSFWGDQPQHF
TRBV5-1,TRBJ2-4,CASSVTSGGFLNIQYF
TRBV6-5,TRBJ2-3,CASMVGPASDTQYF
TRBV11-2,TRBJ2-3,CASSLDSLAGSTDTQYF
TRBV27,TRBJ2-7,CASSLPTYRRGRPNLYEQYF
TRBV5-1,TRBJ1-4,CASRAGAGEKLFF
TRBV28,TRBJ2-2,CAGGGSNTGELFF
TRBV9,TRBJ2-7,CASSEGQGIHEQYF
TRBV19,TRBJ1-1,CASSGAGGWLTEAFF
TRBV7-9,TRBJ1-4,CASRHNRGAFGEKLFF
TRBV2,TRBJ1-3,CASIWDSSSGNTIYF
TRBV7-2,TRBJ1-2,CASSLRGGNYGYTF